Listed here is a single T cell receptor beta chain. Authors' methods: Estimation of nucleated cell counts was performed using reference gene primer amplification. Assay used: immunoSEQ multiplex PCR; TCRdb lists only in-frame clones, some missing. V and J calls and clone size are those listed in that table; D and trimming were worked out from the DNA. Of 270,000 or so clones detected, 75% to 90% appear once; the ten largest clones hold approximately 9%. The entry originates in a study of blood T cell repertoires in COVID-19. Background on the study: The samples span acute and convalescent COVID-19 from the United States, Italy and Spain. T cells, B-cell-depleted T cells, or PBMCs supplied cDNA or gDNA.

Sequenced: peripheral blood. This TCR derives from a human donor in a cohort sampled during active COVID-19.

The CDR3, as DNA: TGTGCCAGTAGTAGACAGGGGTTTTATCAGCCCCAGCATTTT. Translating gives CASSRQGFYQPQHF. The V gene is TRBV19, the J gene TRBJ1-5, with TRBD1 matching over 8 bases. V trimming: 4 bases; J trimming: 5 bases; junction bases outside the gene matches: 4. The CDR3 loop spans 14 amino acids. Germline CDR1 LNHDA, CDR2 SQIVND (reference sequence).